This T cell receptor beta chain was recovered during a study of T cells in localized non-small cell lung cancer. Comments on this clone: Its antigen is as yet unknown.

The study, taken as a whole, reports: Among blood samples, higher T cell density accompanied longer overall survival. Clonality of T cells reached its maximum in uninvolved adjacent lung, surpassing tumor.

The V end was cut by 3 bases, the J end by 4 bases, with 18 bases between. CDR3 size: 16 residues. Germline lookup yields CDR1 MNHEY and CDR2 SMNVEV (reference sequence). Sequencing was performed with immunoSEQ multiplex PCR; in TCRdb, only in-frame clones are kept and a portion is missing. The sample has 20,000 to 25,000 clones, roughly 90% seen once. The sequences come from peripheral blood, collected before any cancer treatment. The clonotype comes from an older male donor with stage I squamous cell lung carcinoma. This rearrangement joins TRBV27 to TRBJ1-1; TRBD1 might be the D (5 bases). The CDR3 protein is CASSLVGEGLSTEAFF. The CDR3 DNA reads TGTGCCAGCAGTTTGGTAGGGGAAGGATTGAGCACTGAAGCTTTCTTT.